The 4 T cell receptor beta chains below were found in one sample sequenced in a study of CD8 T cells in Susac syndrome. The RNA input was roughly 0.45 to 1 ug, and it was reverse transcribed with random hexamers. TCRdb reanalysed the immunoSEQ multiplex PCR reads using MiXCR and keeps one entry per CDR3 protein. The sample comprises more than 65,000 distinct CDR3 sequences, just under 95% of which are singletons, and around 0.6% rests with the top ten. Sequenced sample: CD8+ T cells from PBMCs. The source of these receptors is a human donor with multiple sclerosis.

V is TRBV24-1 and J is TRBJ1-5; perhaps TRBD1 as D (6 bases). The CDR3 runs to 14 residues. Germline V gene lookup returns CDR1 KGHDR and CDR2 SFDVKD. Trimming shortened V by 7 bases and J by 1 base, and 10 bases separated the two germline ends. CDR3 region: CATSNRESNQPQHF. DNA of the CDR3: TGTGCCACCAGCAACAGGGAGAGCAATCAGCCCCAGCATTTT.

This clonotype was found once. The rearrangement links TRBV20-1 to TRBJ2-7; tentative D call: TRBD1 (5 bases). Between the trimmed V and J ends, which lost 0 bases and 1 base, there was a span of 16 bases. Germline CDR1 is DFQATT and CDR2 is SNEGSKA (reference sequence). The CDR3 is made up of 16 amino acids. This CDR3 reads CSARDFSQGSSYEQYF. The DNA for the CDR3 is TGCAGTGCTAGAGATTTTAGCCAGGGCAGTTCCTACGAGCAGTACTTC.

The chain recombines TRBV9 with TRBJ1-5, with 10 bases aligning to TRBD1. Looked up from germline, CDR1 is SGDLS and CDR2 is YYNGEE. J gave up 7 bases and V 4 bases, and 5 bases lay outside the gene matches. The CDR3 sequence is 14 residues long. CDR3 bases: TGTGCCAGCAGCCTGGGACAGGGGACCCAGCCCCAGCATTTT. As protein: CASSLGQGTQPQHF.

The chain has TRBV12-3 or TRBV12-4 and TRBJ1-1, with a tentative D call TRBD1 (5 bases). V was pared by 7 bases and J by 2 bases, with 14 bases between. The CDR3 is made up of 14 amino acids. CDR3 nucleotide sequence: TGTGCCAGCAACCATCTCGACAGTAACACTGAAGCTTTCTTT. This translates into CASNHLDSNTEAFF.